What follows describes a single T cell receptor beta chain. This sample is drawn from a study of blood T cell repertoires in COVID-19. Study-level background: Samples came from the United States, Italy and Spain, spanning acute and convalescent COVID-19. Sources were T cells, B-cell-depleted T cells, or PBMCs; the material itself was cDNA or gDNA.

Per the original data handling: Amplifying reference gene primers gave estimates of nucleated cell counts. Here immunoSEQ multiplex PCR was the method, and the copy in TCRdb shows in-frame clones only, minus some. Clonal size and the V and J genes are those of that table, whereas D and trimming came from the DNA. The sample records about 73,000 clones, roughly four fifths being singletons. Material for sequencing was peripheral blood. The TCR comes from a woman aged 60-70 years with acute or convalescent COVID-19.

CDR3 DNA: TGTGCCACCAGCAGAAAGGGCCGGCAACTAGCGGGAGGGGACAATGAGCAGTTCTTC. Protein: CATSRKGRQLAGGDNEQFF. The rearrangement uses TRBV15 and TRBJ2-1; 13 bases align to TRBD2. The CDR3 loop spans 19 amino acids. Germline CDR1 and CDR2: LNHNV and YYDKDF (reference sequence). V lost 2 bases, J lost 5 bases, and 12 bases stayed unmatched.